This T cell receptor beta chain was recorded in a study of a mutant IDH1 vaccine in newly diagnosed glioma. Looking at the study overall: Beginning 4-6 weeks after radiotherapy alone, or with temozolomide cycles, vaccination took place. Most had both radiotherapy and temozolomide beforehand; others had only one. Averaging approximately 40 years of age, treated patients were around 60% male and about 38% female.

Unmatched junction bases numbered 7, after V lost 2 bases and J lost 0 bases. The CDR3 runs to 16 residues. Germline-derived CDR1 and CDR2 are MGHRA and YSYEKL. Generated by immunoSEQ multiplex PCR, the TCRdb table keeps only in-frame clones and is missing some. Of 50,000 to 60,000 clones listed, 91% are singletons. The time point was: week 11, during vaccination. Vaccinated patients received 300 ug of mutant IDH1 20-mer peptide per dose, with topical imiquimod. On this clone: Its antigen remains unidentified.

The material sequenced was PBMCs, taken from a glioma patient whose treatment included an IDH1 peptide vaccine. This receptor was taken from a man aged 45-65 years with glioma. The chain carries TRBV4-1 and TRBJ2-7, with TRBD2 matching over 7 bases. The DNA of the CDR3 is TGCGCCAGCAGCCAAACGTCTAGCGGCAGCTCCTACGAGCAGTACTTC. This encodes CASSQTSSGSSYEQYF.